These 25 T cell receptor beta chains share one sample of origin, sequenced in a study of cytomegalovirus exposure and HLA in healthy donors. TCRdb's copy holds only in-frame clones and misses some; the assay was immunoSEQ multiplex PCR. The data hold some 59,000 clones, with about 92% observed a single time. The sequencing sample was made of PBMCs. All receptors come from a woman under 30 in good health and CMV-seropositive.

The chain recombines TRBV29-1 with TRBJ2-7, with 11 bases fitting TRBD1. V was pared by 3 bases and J by 4 bases, with 5 bases of the junction left unmatched. Germline CDR1 reads SQVTM; CDR2 reads ANQGSEA. The CDR3 has 14 amino acids. DNA for the CDR3: TGCAGCGTTGACGGGGACAGGGGGAGGTACGAGCAGTACTTC. It translates to CSVDGDRGRYEQYF.

As to this clone: Sequence at one end of the junction differs from germline and may be a read error. This chain links TRBV7-2 with TRBJ2-4; D is possibly TRBD2 (5 bases). The CDR3 consists of 13 residues. The germline gives CDR1 SGHTA, CDR2 FQGNSA. The CDR3 sequence: CASSFSEGSRIRF. Here the CDR3 DNA reads TGTGCCAGCAGCTTTTCCGAGGGCTCGCGAATTCGTTTC.

This clone was observed a single time. This sequence joins TRBV5-1 and TRBJ1-4; D is undetermined. Trimming removed 5 bases at V and 0 bases at J, with 11 bases between. Germline V gene sequence: CDR1 SGHRS, CDR2 YFSETQ. The CDR3 runs 15 residues. CDR3 in DNA: TGCGCCAGCAGGTTTCAAGCCGCAACTAATGAAAAACTGTTTTTT. Translating it yields CASRFQAATNEKLFF.

V and J are TRBV15 and TRBJ2-7, with 10 bases identical to TRBD1. Germline values: CDR1 LNHNV, CDR2 YYDKDF (reference sequence). Trimming removed 5 bases from V and 3 bases from J; junction bases left unmatched: 4. CDR3 length equals 14 residues. CDR3: CATSWDRGVYEQYF. The CDR3 DNA reads as TGTGCCACCAGCTGGGACAGGGGAGTCTACGAGCAGTACTTC.

Only one count was recorded for this clone. The CDR3 spells CASSHRDGTGELFF. The CDR3 bases are TGTGCCAGCAGCCACAGGGACGGTACCGGGGAGCTGTTTTTT. The chain employs TRBV5-4 and TRBJ2-2, with D tentatively TRBD1 (6 bases). The CDR3 has 14 amino acids. V lost 4 bases and J 5 bases, leaving 12 bases between the germline ends. Germline V gene lookup returns CDR1 SGHNT and CDR2 YYREEE (reference sequence). Full variable domain (remainder filled in from reference TRBV5-4 and TRBJ2-2): ETGVTQSPTHLIKTRGQQVTLRCSSQSGHNTVSWYQQALGQGPQFIFQYYREEENGRGNFPPRFSGLQFPNYSSELNVNALELDDSALYLCASSHRDGTGELFFGEGSRLTVL.

This chain uses TRBV14 with TRBJ1-4; the match to TRBD1 covers 8 bases. The CDR3 is 14 amino acids. After removal of 6 bases from V and 4 bases from J, the junction contained 4 bases not matched to a gene. The germline CDR1 and CDR2 sequences are SGHDN and FVKESK. CDR3 sequence reads: CASSRQGINEKLFF. DNA for the CDR3: TGTGCCAGCAGTCGACAGGGGATTAATGAAAAACTGTTTTTT.

This rearrangement joins TRBV6-5 to TRBJ1-4; D not certain. The germline V and J ends were trimmed by 2 bases and 5 bases, with 3 bases remaining between them. The CDR3 totals 12 residues. CDR1 MNHEY and CDR2 SVGAGI come from the germline V gene. The CDR3 protein is CASSYANEKLFF. In DNA form, the CDR3 reads TGTGCCAGCAGTTACGCGAATGAAAAACTGTTTTTT.

The CDR3 DNA reads TGTGCCAGCAGTTACGGACAGGGGACCAATGGCTACACCTTC. It translates to CASSYGQGTNGYTF. The chain employs TRBV7-8 and TRBJ1-2; 9 bases fit TRBD1. Germline assignment: CDR1 SGHVS and CDR2 FQNEAQ. The CDR3 sequence is 14 residues long. V gave up 6 bases and J gave up 6 bases; unmatched junction bases: 8.

The chain combines TRBV29-1 with TRBJ1-2, with TRBD1 identical over 12 bases. V was pared by 5 bases and J by 4 bases, with 2 bases of the junction left unmatched. The CDR3 is 13 amino acids. Germline V gene lookup returns CDR1 SQVTM and CDR2 ANQGSEA. The CDR3 sequence: CSVRDRGLYGYTF. The CDR3 DNA reads TGCAGCGTTAGGGACAGGGGGCTCTATGGCTACACCTTC.

V and J are TRBV7-9 and TRBJ2-1; 9 bases line up with TRBD1. The CDR3 sequence is 16 residues long. Germline V gene lookup returns CDR1 SEHNR and CDR2 FQNEAQ (reference sequence). J was trimmed by 4 bases and V by 4 bases; bases with no gene match: 8. CDR3 loop: CASSSTGQGQYNEQFF. The DNA of the CDR3 is TGTGCCAGCAGCTCAACCGGACAGGGGCAGTACAATGAGCAGTTCTTC.

This clone was observed a handful of times. V and J are TRBV30 and TRBJ2-1, with D uncertain. This CDR3 region has 14 residues. The ends were cut back, 2 bases at V and 2 bases at J, with 10 bases in the middle. The germline CDR1 and CDR2 sequences are GTSNPN and SVGIG (reference sequence). For the CDR3, the DNA is TGTGCCTGGAGTCATGACGCGGCCTACAATGAGCAGTTCTTC. This gives the protein CAWSHDAAYNEQFF.

The chain is built from TRBV11-2 and TRBJ1-5; tentative D call: TRBD1 (6 bases). V lost 1 base to trimming and J lost 5 bases, with 15 bases between them. Germline-derived CDR1 and CDR2 are SGHAT and FQNNGV. CDR3 length equals 16 residues. CDR3 in amino acids: CASSLGGPRGHQPQHF. CDR3 nucleotides: TGTGCCAGCAGCTTAGGGGGACCCAGGGGTCATCAGCCCCAGCATTTT.

V gene TRBV9 combines with J gene TRBJ1-1; D ambiguous. V lost 4 bases and J lost 2, with 15 bases in between. Germline CDR1 SGDLS, CDR2 YYNGEE. CDR3 size: 15 residues. The CDR3 loop reads CASSPRGSLNTEAFF. The CDR3, as DNA: TGTGCCAGCAGCCCAAGAGGCAGCTTAAACACTGAAGCTTTCTTT.

This clone was seen a handful of times. This sequence joins TRBV6-5 and TRBJ2-7; 11 nucleotides line up with TRBD2. V shed 2 bases and J 0 bases; nucleotides not matched to a gene: 0. The CDR3 loop spans 15 amino acids. Germline CDR1 reads MNHEY; CDR2 reads SVGAGI. CDR3 sequence: CASSYTSGSSYEQYF. The CDR3 nucleotides read TGTGCCAGCAGTTACACTAGCGGGAGCTCCTACGAGCAGTACTTC.

This clone was seen only a few times. This chain links TRBV14 with TRBJ1-3; D gene unclear. Trimming pared 3 bases from V and 0 bases from J, leaving 9 bases between. This CDR3 region has 15 residues. Germline loops: CDR1 SGHDN, CDR2 FVKESK. The CDR3 sequence: CASSQRGSSGNTIYF. The CDR3 DNA is TGTGCCAGCAGCCAGCGTGGGAGCTCTGGAAACACCATATATTTT.

The chain combines TRBV14 with TRBJ2-1; a weak D match, TRBD2 (6 bases). V lost 6 bases, J lost 7 bases, and 13 bases lay in between. CDR3 length equals 13 residues. Germline V gene lookup returns CDR1 SGHDN and CDR2 FVKESK. CDR3 amino acids: CASRHMEGNEQFF. The CDR3 nucleotides read TGTGCCAGCAGGCACATGGAGGGAAATGAGCAGTTCTTC. The whole variable domain, remainder taken from reference TRBV14 and TRBJ2-1, is EAGVTQFPSHSVIEKGQTVTLRCDPISGHDNLYWYRRVMGKEIKFLLHFVKESKQDESGMPNNRFLAERTGGTYSTLKVQPAELEDSGVYFCASRHMEGNEQFFGPGTRLTVL.

The rearrangement uses TRBV7-9 and TRBJ2-1; TRBD2 matches 9 bases. Germline CDR1 reads SEHNR; CDR2 reads FQNEAQ (reference sequence). The CDR3 totals 13 residues. Trimming cost V 3 bases and J 9 bases; bases outside gene matches: 3. The CDR3 loop reads CASSLAGGVEQFF. The DNA of the CDR3 is TGTGCCAGCAGCTTGGCGGGGGGGGTTGAGCAGTTCTTC.

V usage is TRBV6-5 and J usage is TRBJ1-6, with TRBD1 matching 10 bases. This CDR3 comprises 15 residues. J lost 9 bases, V lost 10 bases, and 12 bases had no gene match. Per germline, CDR1 MNHEY and CDR2 SVGAGI. CDR3 sequence: CATFPGTGAGSPLHF. The CDR3 coding sequence is TGTGCCACCTTTCCCGGGACAGGGGCTGGTTCACCCCTCCACTTT.

The V and J genes are TRBV9 and TRBJ2-7; TRBD1 matches at 8 bases. The germline V gene encodes CDR1 SGDLS and CDR2 YYNGEE. This CDR3 contains 14 residues. With V trimmed by 3 bases and J by 3 bases, 5 bases remained unmatched. Here the CDR3 DNA reads TGTGCCAGCAGCGCCGGGACAGGTAACTACGAGCAGTACTTC. It yields the protein CASSAGTGNYEQYF.

This clone was counted once. Other DNA sequences in the sample encode the same CDR3. The V call is TRBV6-5, the J call TRBJ1-2; 10 nucleotides agree with TRBD1. Germline-derived CDR1 and CDR2 are MNHEY and SVGAGI. This CDR3 has 14 amino acids. Trimming removed 4 bases from V and 4 bases from J; junction bases left unmatched: 3. The CDR3 bases are TGTGCCAGCAGTTGGGGACAGGGGTTCTATGGCTACACCTTC. Amino acid sequence: CASSWGQGFYGYTF.

The rearrangement uses TRBV5-1 and TRBJ1-2; 11 bases align to TRBD1. Germline values: CDR1 SGHRS, CDR2 YFSETQ. V gave up 6 bases and J gave up 4 bases; unmatched junction bases: 5. The CDR3 totals 14 residues. This chain's CDR3 is CASTGQGALYGYTF. The CDR3 DNA is TGCGCCAGCACCGGACAGGGGGCCCTCTATGGCTACACCTTC.

This clone appeared a single time. The chain has TRBV7-6 and TRBJ2-7; 7 bases are a match to TRBD2. From germline, CDR1 is SGHVS and CDR2 FNYEAQ. The CDR3 has 14 residues. V lost 2 bases to trimming and J lost 4 bases; unmatched junction nucleotides: 5. The CDR3 DNA follows: TGTGCCAGCAGCTTAAAAAGCGGGGTGTACGAGCAGTACTTC. It encodes CASSLKSGVYEQYF.

The chain recombines TRBV7-6 with TRBJ2-5; D not resolved. V gave up 5 bases and J gave up 4 bases, with 17 bases separating them. Germline V gene sequence: CDR1 SGHVS, CDR2 FNYEAQ. This CDR3 is 15 amino acids long. CDR3 in amino acids: CASSPPIWAGETQYF. The CDR3 nucleotides read TGTGCCAGCAGCCCGCCTATATGGGCAGGAGAGACCCAGTACTTC.

The chain links TRBV11-3 to TRBJ2-2, with 10 bases identical to TRBD2. Germline V gene data show CDR1 as SGHNT and CDR2 as YENEEA. The CDR3 covers 16 residues. V lost 5 bases, J lost 4 bases, and 7 bases stayed unmatched. The CDR3 coding sequence is TGTGCCAGCAGCAGGGGGCTAGCGGGGGCCACCGGGGAGCTGTTTTTT. It encodes CASSRGLAGATGELFF.

CDR3 residues: CASSTSPETGGRKLFF. In nucleotides, the CDR3 is TGTGCCAGCAGTACGTCACCTGAGACAGGGGGCAGAAAACTGTTTTTT. The chain recombines TRBV28 with TRBJ1-4, with 10 bases lining up with TRBD1. Per the germline V gene, CDR1 is MDHEN and CDR2 is SYDVKM. The CDR3 length is 16 residues. The trim removed 5 bases at V and 10 bases at J, leaving 13 bases unmatched.